This T cell receptor beta chain was obtained from a study of human T cells and chemical hapten exposure. Time point here: pre-sensitization, week 0. As to treatment: therapeutic diphenylcyclopropenone sensitization with weekly scalp DPC. This CDR3 is built from 14 residues. From germline, CDR1 is LNHDA and CDR2 SQIVND (reference sequence). The V and J ends lost 8 bases and 7 bases, in that order; junction bases with no gene match: 8. MiXCR, applied by TCRdb to the RACE reads, yields one record per CDR3 protein. The sample includes over 70,000 distinct CDR3 sequences, roughly 15% of them seen just once. A note on this clonotype: A much larger clone sits a single nucleotide away, making a read error possible.

This TCR came from a woman aged 45-60 years with alopecia areata. Some clones in this sample may be carry-over from other donors' samples. The gene calls are TRBV19 and TRBJ2-7, with TRBD2 matching 13 bases. Source: whole blood, taken in connection with sensitization to the hapten diphenylcyclopropenone (DPC). In DNA form, the CDR3 reads TGTGCCAGTGGATGGACTAGCGGGAGTGTGGAGCAGTACTTC. Its translation: CASGWTSGSVEQYF.